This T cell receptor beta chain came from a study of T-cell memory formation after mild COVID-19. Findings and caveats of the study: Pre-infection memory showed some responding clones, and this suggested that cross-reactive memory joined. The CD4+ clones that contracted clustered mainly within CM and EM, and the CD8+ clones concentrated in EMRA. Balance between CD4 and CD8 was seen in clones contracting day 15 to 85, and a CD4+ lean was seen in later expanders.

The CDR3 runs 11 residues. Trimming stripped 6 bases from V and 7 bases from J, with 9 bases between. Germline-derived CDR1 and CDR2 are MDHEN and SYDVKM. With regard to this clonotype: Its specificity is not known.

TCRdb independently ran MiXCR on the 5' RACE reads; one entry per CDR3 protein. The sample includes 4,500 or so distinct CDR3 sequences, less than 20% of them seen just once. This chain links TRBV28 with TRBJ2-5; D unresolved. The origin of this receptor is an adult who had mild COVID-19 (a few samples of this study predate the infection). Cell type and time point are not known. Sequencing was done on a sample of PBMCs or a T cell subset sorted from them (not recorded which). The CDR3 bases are TGTGCCAGCAGCTCTATGGGGACCCAGTACTTC. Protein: CASSSMGTQYF.